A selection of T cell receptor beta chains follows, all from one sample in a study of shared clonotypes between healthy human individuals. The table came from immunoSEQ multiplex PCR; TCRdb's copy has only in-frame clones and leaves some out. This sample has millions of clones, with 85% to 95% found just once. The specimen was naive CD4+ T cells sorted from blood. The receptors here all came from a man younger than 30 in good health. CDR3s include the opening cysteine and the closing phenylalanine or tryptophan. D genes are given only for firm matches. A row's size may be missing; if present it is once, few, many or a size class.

cdr3_aa: CASSFGGKSYEQYF
cdr3_nt: TGTGCCAGCAGTTTCGGGGGTAAGAGCTACGAGCAGTACTTC
d_call: NA
j_call: TRBJ2-7
clone_size: NA
v_call: TRBV27

cdr3_aa: CAWSVGVREQYF
cdr3_nt: TGTGCCTGGAGTGTAGGTGTCCGGGAGCAGTACTTC
d_call: NA
j_call: TRBJ2-7
clone_size: NA
v_call: TRBV30

cdr3_aa: CASSLAPGVAEAFF
cdr3_nt: TGCGCCAGCAGCTTGGCCCCGGGCGTGGCTGAAGCTTTCTTT
d_call: NA
j_call: TRBJ1-1
clone_size: NA
v_call: TRBV5-1

cdr3_aa: CASSTPGEGSDEKLFF
cdr3_nt: TGTGCCAGTAGTACCCCCGGGGAAGGGTCGGATGAAAAACTGTTTTTT
d_call: NA
j_call: TRBJ1-4
clone_size: NA
v_call: TRBV19

cdr3_aa: CASRSTVEQYF
cdr3_nt: TGTGCCAGCAGAAGTACGGTGGAGCAGTACTTC
d_call: NA
j_call: TRBJ2-7
clone_size: once
v_call: TRBV27

cdr3_aa: CASSGGTSGRTYSNTGELFF
cdr3_nt: TGTGCCAGCAGCGGCGGGACTAGCGGGAGAACATACTCGAACACCGGGGAGCTGTTTTTT
d_call: TRBD2
j_call: TRBJ2-2
clone_size: NA
v_call: TRBV5-4

cdr3_aa: CASSQRALNNEQFF
cdr3_nt: TGTGCCAGCAGCCAAAGGGCGCTCAACAATGAGCAGTTCTTC
d_call: NA
j_call: TRBJ2-1
clone_size: NA
v_call: TRBV4-2

cdr3_aa: CASSPGSSYNEQFF
cdr3_nt: TGCGCCAGCAGCCCAGGGAGCTCCTACAATGAGCAGTTCTTC
d_call: NA
j_call: TRBJ2-1
clone_size: NA
v_call: TRBV4-1

cdr3_aa: CASRSQETTEAFF
cdr3_nt: TGCGCCAGCAGGTCACAGGAGACCACTGAAGCTTTCTTT
d_call: NA
j_call: TRBJ1-1
clone_size: NA
v_call: TRBV5-1

cdr3_aa: CASSQGGTGELFF
cdr3_nt: TGCGCCAGCAGCCAAGGGGGGACCGGGGAGCTGTTTTTT
d_call: NA
j_call: TRBJ2-2
clone_size: NA
v_call: TRBV4-1

cdr3_aa: CAISELGRGSAPNEKLFF
cdr3_nt: TGTGCCATCAGTGAGCTCGGCAGGGGTTCGGCTCCTAATGAAAAACTGTTTTTT
d_call: NA
j_call: TRBJ1-4
clone_size: NA
v_call: TRBV10-3

cdr3_aa: CASSIDSGSRMTEAFF
cdr3_nt: TGTGCCAGTAGTATAGACTCGGGATCACGGATGACCGAAGCTTTCTTT
d_call: NA
j_call: TRBJ1-1
clone_size: NA
v_call: TRBV19

cdr3_aa: CASTRRGSTTDTQYF
cdr3_nt: TGTGCCAGCACCCGCCGGGGCTCTACCACAGATACGCAGTATTTT
d_call: NA
j_call: TRBJ2-3
clone_size: NA
v_call: TRBV5-4

cdr3_aa: CASSNAYEQYF
cdr3_nt: TGCGCCAGCAGCAACGCTTACGAGCAGTACTTC
d_call: NA
j_call: TRBJ2-7
clone_size: NA
v_call: TRBV5-1

cdr3_aa: CASSQHGDRGSSYNSPLHF
cdr3_nt: TGCGCCAGCAGCCAACATGGGGACAGGGGGTCCTCCTATAATTCACCCCTCCACTTT
d_call: TRBD1
j_call: TRBJ1-6
clone_size: NA
v_call: TRBV4-3

cdr3_aa: CASSVSETGGYGYTF
cdr3_nt: TGTGCCAGCTCCGTGTCCGAGACAGGGGGCTATGGCTACACCTTC
d_call: TRBD1
j_call: TRBJ1-2
clone_size: NA
v_call: TRBV18

cdr3_aa: CASSEAGAISPQHF
cdr3_nt: TGTGCCAGCAGTGAAGCGGGGGCAATCAGCCCCCAGCATTTT
d_call: NA
j_call: TRBJ1-5
clone_size: few
v_call: TRBV6-1

cdr3_aa: CAISEQTGYNEQFF
cdr3_nt: TGTGCCATCAGTGAGCAGACGGGATACAATGAGCAGTTCTTC
d_call: NA
j_call: TRBJ2-1
clone_size: NA
v_call: TRBV10-3

cdr3_aa: CASSSHWDYRVVYNSPLHF
cdr3_nt: TGTGCCAGCAGCTCCCACTGGGATTACAGGGTGGTTTATAATTCACCCCTCCACTTT
d_call: NA
j_call: TRBJ1-6
clone_size: NA
v_call: TRBV7-2

cdr3_aa: CASSEASLNSFYNEQFF
cdr3_nt: TGTGCCAGCAGTGAAGCTAGTTTGAATAGCTTTTACAATGAGCAGTTCTTC
d_call: NA
j_call: TRBJ2-1
clone_size: NA
v_call: TRBV6-1

cdr3_aa: CASRNGQGVNSPLHF
cdr3_nt: TGTGCCAGCAGAAATGGACAGGGGGTAAATTCACCCCTCCACTTT
d_call: TRBD1
j_call: TRBJ1-6
clone_size: NA
v_call: TRBV28

cdr3_aa: CASSLDGSKGTEAFF
cdr3_nt: TGCGCCAGCAGCTTGGATGGCAGTAAGGGCACTGAAGCTTTCTTT
d_call: NA
j_call: TRBJ1-1
clone_size: once
v_call: TRBV5-1

cdr3_aa: CASSGGGTLNTEAFF
cdr3_nt: TGTGCCAGCAGTGGGGGAGGGACATTGAACACTGAAGCTTTCTTT
d_call: NA
j_call: TRBJ1-1
clone_size: NA
v_call: TRBV2

cdr3_aa: CSVFRGGEQYF
cdr3_nt: TGCAGTGTTTTCCGGGGCGGCGAGCAGTACTTC
d_call: NA
j_call: TRBJ2-7
clone_size: NA
v_call: TRBV20-1

cdr3_aa: CASSLGPRDSGNTIYF
cdr3_nt: TGCGCCAGCAGCTTGGGCCCCCGAGACTCTGGAAACACCATATATTTT
d_call: NA
j_call: TRBJ1-3
clone_size: NA
v_call: TRBV5-1

cdr3_aa: CASSLGRTGSYEQYF
cdr3_nt: TGTGCCAGCAGCTTGGGAAGGACAGGTTCCTACGAGCAGTACTTC
d_call: TRBD1
j_call: TRBJ2-7
clone_size: NA
v_call: TRBV5-5

cdr3_aa: CATSRSSSYEQYF
cdr3_nt: TGTGCCACTTCAAGGTCGAGCTCCTACGAGCAGTACTTC
d_call: NA
j_call: TRBJ2-7
clone_size: once
v_call: TRBV6-1

cdr3_aa: CASLDRGPQETQYF
cdr3_nt: TGTGCCAGCCTTGACAGGGGTCCTCAAGAGACCCAGTACTTC
d_call: TRBD1
j_call: TRBJ2-5
clone_size: NA
v_call: TRBV5-5

cdr3_aa: CASSLGRDKRGEAFF
cdr3_nt: TGTGCCAGCAGCCTGGGACGGGATAAAAGGGGTGAAGCTTTCTTT
d_call: NA
j_call: TRBJ1-1
clone_size: NA
v_call: TRBV6-5

cdr3_aa: CASSLGDSNYNSPLHF
cdr3_nt: TGCGCCAGCAGCTTGGGGGACAGTAACTATAATTCACCCCTCCACTTT
d_call: TRBD1
j_call: TRBJ1-6
clone_size: NA
v_call: TRBV5-1

cdr3_aa: CASSLSGGGLETQYF
cdr3_nt: TGTGCCAGCAGTTTGTCTGGCGGGGGGTTGGAGACCCAGTACTTC
d_call: TRBD2
j_call: TRBJ2-5
clone_size: once
v_call: TRBV28

cdr3_aa: CASTGTTNTGELFF
cdr3_nt: TGTGCCAGTACCGGGACTACGAACACCGGGGAGCTGTTTTTT
d_call: TRBD2
j_call: TRBJ2-2
clone_size: NA
v_call: TRBV7-2

cdr3_aa: CAWTKTGNGSPLHF
cdr3_nt: TGTGCCTGGACCAAGACAGGGAACGGTTCACCCCTCCACTTT
d_call: TRBD1
j_call: TRBJ1-6
clone_size: NA
v_call: TRBV30

cdr3_aa: CASSYGGPSYNEQFF
cdr3_nt: TGTGCCAGCAGTTACGGGGGCCCCTCCTACAATGAGCAGTTCTTC
d_call: NA
j_call: TRBJ2-1
clone_size: NA
v_call: TRBV6-5

cdr3_aa: CASSQGQGWNEQFF
cdr3_nt: TGCGCCAGCAGCCAAGGACAGGGGTGGAATGAGCAGTTCTTC
d_call: TRBD1
j_call: TRBJ2-1
clone_size: NA
v_call: TRBV4-1